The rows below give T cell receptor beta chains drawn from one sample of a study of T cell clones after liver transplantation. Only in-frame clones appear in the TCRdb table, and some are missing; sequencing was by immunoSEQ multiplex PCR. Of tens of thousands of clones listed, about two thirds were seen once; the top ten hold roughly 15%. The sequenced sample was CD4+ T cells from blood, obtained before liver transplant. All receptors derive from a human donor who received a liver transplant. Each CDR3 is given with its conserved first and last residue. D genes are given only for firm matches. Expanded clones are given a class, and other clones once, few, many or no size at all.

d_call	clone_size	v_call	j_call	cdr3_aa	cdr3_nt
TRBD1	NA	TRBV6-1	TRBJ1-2	CASSGTGLEGYTF	TGTGCCAGCAGTGGGACAGGTCTAGAGGGCTACACCTTC
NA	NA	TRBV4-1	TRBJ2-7	CASSRGRGATYYEQYF	TGCGCCAGCAGCCGGGGCAGGGGCGCCACCTACTACGAGCAGTACTTC
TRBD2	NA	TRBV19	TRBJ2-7	CASSLREGHVGYEQYF	TGTGCCAGTAGTCTCAGGGAGGGGCATGTTGGCTACGAGCAGTACTTC
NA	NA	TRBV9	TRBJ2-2	CASSVAARANTGELFF	TGTGCCAGCAGCGTAGCCGCACGGGCGAACACCGGGGAGCTGTTTTTT
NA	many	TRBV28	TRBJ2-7	CASSPSDRSYEQYF	TGTGCCAGCAGCCCATCGGACAGATCCTACGAGCAGTACTTC
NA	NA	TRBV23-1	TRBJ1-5	CASSHSLQGLRNQPQHF	TGCGCCAGCAGTCACTCACTACAGGGTCTTCGCAATCAGCCCCAGCATTTT
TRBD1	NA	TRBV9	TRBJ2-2	CASSVQGAGGELFF	TGTGCCAGCAGCGTCCAGGGGGCCGGCGGGGAGCTGTTTTTT
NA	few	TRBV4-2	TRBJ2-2	CASSGGQTNTGELFF	TGTGCCAGCAGCGGCGGACAGACGAACACCGGGGAGCTGTTTTTT
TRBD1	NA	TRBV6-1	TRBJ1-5	CASSVQGQESQPQHF	TGTGCCAGCAGTGTGCAGGGACAGGAGTCTCAGCCCCAGCATTTT
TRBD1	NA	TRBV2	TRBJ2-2	CASSEVRGPTGELFF	TGTGCCAGCAGTGAAGTAAGGGGGCCCACCGGGGAGCTGTTTTTT
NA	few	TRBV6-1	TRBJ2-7	CASSDPGVKDEQYF	TGTGCCAGCAGTGATCCCGGTGTCAAAGACGAGCAGTACTTC
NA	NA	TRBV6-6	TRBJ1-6	CASSYSRREYHF	TGTGCCAGCAGTTACTCGCGCAGGGAATACCACTTT
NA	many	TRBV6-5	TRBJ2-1	CASSSPRQAGRNEQFF	TGTGCCAGCAGTTCTCCGAGGCAGGCGGGACGCAATGAGCAGTTCTTC
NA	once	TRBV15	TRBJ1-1	CATSGEGQGRMNTEAFF	TGTGCCACCAGCGGGGAGGGTCAAGGGAGAATGAACACTGAAGCTTTCTTT